This is a list of T cell receptor beta chains from one sample in a study of T-cell memory formation after mild COVID-19. Each CDR3 protein gets one entry after TCRdb re-called the 5' RACE reads with MiXCR. This table has 120,000 or so distinct CDR3 sequences, approximately 15% appearing once. Input material: PBMCs or a T cell subset sorted from them (not recorded which). These receptor sequences come from an adult woman who had mild COVID-19 (a few samples of this study predate the infection). Cell type and time point are not known. Each CDR3 is given with its conserved first and last residue. D genes are given only for firm matches. For some rows the clone size is stated as once, few or many, or as a class when expanded; others skip it.

length: 16; D: TRBD2; J: TRBJ2-3; size: many; V: TRBV4-1; DNA: TGCGCCAGCAGCCAAGAGGGACTAGCGGGGAAGGATACGCAGTATTTT; CDR3: CASSQEGLAGKDTQYF
length: 14; D: .; J: TRBJ1-1; size: few; V: TRBV5-1; DNA: TGCGCCAGCAGCTTGTCGGACACGAACACTGAAGCTTTCTTT; CDR3: CASSLSDTNTEAFF
length: 15; D: .; J: TRBJ2-1; size: many; V: TRBV7-8; DNA: TGTGCCAGCAGCCGGTCGGTAAGCTCCTACAATGAGCAGTTCTTC; CDR3: CASSRSVSSYNEQFF
length: 8; D: .; J: TRBJ1-1; size: .; V: TRBV29-1; DNA: TGCAGCGCCCCTGAAGCTTTCTTT; CDR3: CSAPEAFF
length: 21; D: TRBD1; J: TRBJ2-5; size: many; V: TRBV12-3/TRBV12-4; DNA: TGTGCCAGCAGTTCCACCTGGGACAGGCCTTTGGGTTTAAGTGTCCAAGAGACCCAGTACTTC; CDR3: CASSSTWDRPLGLSVQETQYF
length: 14; D: .; J: TRBJ2-1; size: many; V: TRBV9; DNA: TGTGCCAGCAGCCTAAGCCCGGGGAGCAATGAGCAGTTCTTC; CDR3: CASSLSPGSNEQFF
length: 13; D: .; J: TRBJ1-2; size: .; V: TRBV15; DNA: TGTGCCACCAGCAGAGATTCAACCTATGGCTACACCTTC; CDR3: CATSRDSTYGYTF
length: 14; D: .; J: TRBJ2-5; size: .; V: TRBV6-5; DNA: TGTGACAGAAAAACTACCCCAGGGGCGGAGACCCAGTACTTC; CDR3: CDRKTTPGAETQYF
length: 14; D: .; J: TRBJ2-5; size: few; V: TRBV9; DNA: TGTGCCAGCAGCGTATTCGGGGTGGGGGAGACCCAGTACTTC; CDR3: CASSVFGVGETQYF
length: 15; D: TRBD2; J: TRBJ2-1; size: few; V: TRBV9; DNA: TGTGCCAGCAGCGTAGGCGGGAGTGCCTACAATGAGCAGTTCTTC; CDR3: CASSVGGSAYNEQFF
length: 16; D: TRBD2; J: TRBJ2-2; size: few; V: TRBV9; DNA: TGTGCCAGCAGCGTAGGACTAGCGGGAAAAACCGGGGAGCTGTTTTTT; CDR3: CASSVGLAGKTGELFF
length: 15; D: .; J: TRBJ2-3; size: few; V: TRBV7-9; DNA: TGTGCCAGCAGCTTAGTGGCTGCTAGCACAGATACGCAGTATTTT; CDR3: CASSLVAASTDTQYF
length: 16; D: TRBD1; J: TRBJ2-5; size: few; V: TRBV15; DNA: TGTGCCACCAGCAGAAGACCAGACAGGGGGAGAGAGACCCAGTACTTC; CDR3: CATSRRPDRGRETQYF
length: 14; D: .; J: TRBJ1-5; size: .; V: TRBV7-9; DNA: TGTGCCAGCAGCTTAGCAGGACCCAATCAGCCCCAGCATTTT; CDR3: CASSLAGPNQPQHF
length: 15; D: .; J: TRBJ2-3; size: .; V: TRBV7-2; DNA: TGTGCCAGCCAGCCCTTTGGGGCTAGTACAGATACGCAGTATTTT; CDR3: CASQPFGASTDTQYF
length: 15; D: .; J: TRBJ2-2; size: .; V: TRBV12-3/TRBV12-4; DNA: TGTGCCAGCAGTTGGGACGGGGCGAACACCGGGGAGCTGTTTTTT; CDR3: CASSWDGANTGELFF
length: 13; D: .; J: TRBJ1-1; size: few; V: TRBV6-5; DNA: TGTGCCAGCAGTACTGGGGGTGCTACTGAAGCTTTCTTT; CDR3: CASSTGGATEAFF
length: 15; D: TRBD1; J: TRBJ2-5; size: few; V: TRBV7-6; DNA: TGTGCCAGCAGCCCGACAGGGGGCGCGGAAGAGACCCAGTACTTC; CDR3: CASSPTGGAEETQYF
length: 14; D: TRBD1; J: TRBJ1-1; size: .; V: TRBV7-3; DNA: TGTGCCAGCAGACGCACAGGGGTGAGCACTGAAGCTTTCTTT; CDR3: CASRRTGVSTEAFF
length: 15; D: TRBD2; J: TRBJ2-2; size: .; V: TRBV7-2; DNA: TGTGCCAGCAGTTCGAGCGGGAGCAACACCGGGGAGCTGTTTTTT; CDR3: CASSSSGSNTGELFF
length: 14; D: TRBD2; J: TRBJ2-7; size: few; V: TRBV20-1; DNA: TGCAGTGCCCACCCCGGGGGGGCCTCCTACGAGCAGTACTTC; CDR3: CSAHPGGASYEQYF
length: 16; D: TRBD2; J: TRBJ2-7; size: .; V: TRBV4-1; DNA: TGCGCCAGCAGCCAAGTACTAGCGGGGGGGTCCTACGAGCAGTACTTC; CDR3: CASSQVLAGGSYEQYF
length: 16; D: TRBD1; J: TRBJ2-1; size: .; V: TRBV12-5; DNA: TGTGCTAGTGGCAGGACAGGTTTGAGCTCCTACAATGAGCAGTTCTTC; CDR3: CASGRTGLSSYNEQFF
length: 14; D: .; J: TRBJ1-1; size: .; V: TRBV5-1; DNA: TGCGCCAGCAGCTTGGCGTTCGGGGACACTGAAGCTTTCTTT; CDR3: CASSLAFGDTEAFF
length: 13; D: .; J: TRBJ2-2; size: few; V: TRBV7-2; DNA: TGTGCCAGCAGCTTCGTGGGACCCGGGGAGCTGTTTTTT; CDR3: CASSFVGPGELFF
length: 13; D: TRBD1; J: TRBJ1-2; size: .; V: TRBV5-1; DNA: TGCGCCAGCAGCTGGACAGGGGACTATGGCTACACCTTC; CDR3: CASSWTGDYGYTF
length: 15; D: TRBD2; J: TRBJ2-7; size: .; V: TRBV5-1; DNA: TGCGCCAGCAGCCCCGGGGGAGGGACCCTCTACGAGCAGTACTTC; CDR3: CASSPGGGTLYEQYF
length: 16; D: TRBD2; J: TRBJ2-3; size: .; V: TRBV12-3/TRBV12-4; DNA: TGTGCCAGCAGTTTAGGAGCGGGGGCCCGCACAGATACGCAGTATTTT; CDR3: CASSLGAGARTDTQYF
length: 11; D: TRBD1; J: TRBJ2-7; size: .; V: TRBV24-1; DNA: TGTGCCGCCGGGACAGGCTACGAGCAGTACTTC; CDR3: CAAGTGYEQYF
length: 11; D: .; J: TRBJ2-7; size: few; V: TRBV2; DNA: TGTGCCAGCAGTGAATTAAACGAGCAGTACTTC; CDR3: CASSELNEQYF
length: 18; D: .; J: TRBJ1-5; size: .; V: TRBV12-3/TRBV12-4; DNA: TGTGCCAGCAGCGTTCGAGGGGGACTTATCTATAGCAATCAGCCCCAGCATTTT; CDR3: CASSVRGGLIYSNQPQHF
length: 14; D: .; J: TRBJ2-5; size: few; V: TRBV4-1; DNA: TGCGCCAGCAGCCAAGTACTACTCCAAGAGACCCAGTACTTC; CDR3: CASSQVLLQETQYF
length: 12; D: .; J: TRBJ2-1; size: many; V: TRBV5-1; DNA: TGCGCCAGCAGCTTCGGTGGCGGTGAGCAGTTCTTC; CDR3: CASSFGGGEQFF
length: 16; D: TRBD1; J: TRBJ2-2; size: .; V: TRBV11-1; DNA: TGTGCCAGCAGCCCCGGACAGGGGGCAGTCACCGGGGAGCTGTTTTTT; CDR3: CASSPGQGAVTGELFF
length: 12; D: .; J: TRBJ2-4; size: .; V: TRBV19; DNA: TGTGCCAGTAGTATGTGGGGATTCATTCAGTACTTC; CDR3: CASSMWGFIQYF
length: 14; D: TRBD1; J: TRBJ2-7; size: many; V: TRBV4-2; DNA: TGTGCCAGCAGCCTTGACAGGGGGGCACGAGAGCAGTACTTC; CDR3: CASSLDRGAREQYF
length: 14; D: .; J: TRBJ2-7; size: .; V: TRBV6-5; DNA: TGTGCCAGCAGTTACGCTAGCGCCTCCTACGAGCAGTACTTC; CDR3: CASSYASASYEQYF
length: 14; D: .; J: TRBJ2-3; size: few; V: TRBV7-9; DNA: TGTGCCAGCAGTGACCCCAGGGGGGCAGATACGCAGTATTTT; CDR3: CASSDPRGADTQYF
length: 14; D: TRBD1; J: TRBJ2-1; size: few; V: TRBV5-1; DNA: TGCGCCAGCAGCGGACAGGGGGGCGGAAATGAGCAGTTCTTC; CDR3: CASSGQGGGNEQFF
length: 17; D: TRBD1; J: TRBJ2-5; size: few; V: TRBV7-2; DNA: TGTGCCAGCAGGAAACCGGGACAGGGAATGCCCCAAGAGACCCAGTACTTC; CDR3: CASRKPGQGMPQETQYF
length: 15; D: TRBD2; J: TRBJ2-3; size: .; V: TRBV5-4; DNA: TGTGCCAGCAGCTTGAAAGCGGGGAACACAGATACGCAGTATTTT; CDR3: CASSLKAGNTDTQYF
length: 15; D: .; J: TRBJ1-1; size: .; V: TRBV19; DNA: TGTGCCAGTAGTACCGATCAGGGAAGGAACACTGAAGCTTTCTTT; CDR3: CASSTDQGRNTEAFF
length: 13; D: .; J: TRBJ1-1; size: few; V: TRBV29-1; DNA: TGCAGCGTCGCGAGGAGTAGGGACACTGAAGCTTTCTTT; CDR3: CSVARSRDTEAFF
length: 12; D: .; J: TRBJ2-1; size: .; V: TRBV6-6; DNA: TGTGCCAGCACCCCCCGGGGAGATGAGCAGTTCTTC; CDR3: CASTPRGDEQFF
length: 13; D: TRBD1; J: TRBJ1-1; size: few; V: TRBV20-1; DNA: TGCAGTGCCACCCCGACAGGGGATATTGAAGCTTTCTTT; CDR3: CSATPTGDIEAFF
length: 14; D: .; J: TRBJ2-2; size: few; V: TRBV5-1; DNA: TGCGCCAGCAGCTTGGGACAGTACACCGGGGAGCTGTTTTTT; CDR3: CASSLGQYTGELFF
length: 14; D: .; J: TRBJ2-7; size: few; V: TRBV21-1; DNA: TGTGCCAGCAACCGGGACAGGGAGAGCGACGAGCAGTACTTC; CDR3: CASNRDRESDEQYF
length: 15; D: .; J: TRBJ2-1; size: few; V: TRBV5-1; DNA: TGCGCCAGCAGCTTGAAACGGGGAACGTACAATGAGCAGTTCTTC; CDR3: CASSLKRGTYNEQFF
length: 12; D: .; J: TRBJ1-2; size: once; V: TRBV10-3; DNA: TGTGCCATCAGTAGGGAGAACTATGGCTACACCTTC; CDR3: CAISRENYGYTF
length: 17; D: TRBD2; J: TRBJ2-7; size: many; V: TRBV11-2; DNA: TGTGCCAGCAGCTTAGGGACTAGCGGGAGGGCCGTCCACGAGCAGTACTTC; CDR3: CASSLGTSGRAVHEQYF
length: 12; D: TRBD2; J: TRBJ2-1; size: few; V: TRBV7-2; DNA: TGTGCCAGCAGCTCCTACGGGACTAGGGAGTTCTTC; CDR3: CASSSYGTREFF
length: 15; D: .; J: TRBJ2-3; size: many; V: TRBV6-2/TRBV6-3; DNA: TGTGCCAGCAGTTACCAGCGGATCAGCACAGATACGCAGTATTTT; CDR3: CASSYQRISTDTQYF
length: 14; D: .; J: TRBJ2-3; size: .; V: TRBV20-1; DNA: TGCAGTGCTAGGTCCGGGCCCTTGTTTAATACGCAGTATTTT; CDR3: CSARSGPLFNTQYF
length: 14; D: .; J: TRBJ2-5; size: .; V: TRBV3-1; DNA: TGTGCCAGCAGCCCCCCCCGGCGCGGGGAGACCCAGTACTTC; CDR3: CASSPPRRGETQYF
length: 15; D: .; J: TRBJ2-1; size: .; V: TRBV11-1; DNA: TGTGCCAGCAGCATACTATCCGGGGTGTACAATGAGCAGTTCTTC; CDR3: CASSILSGVYNEQFF
length: 15; D: .; J: TRBJ1-3; size: few; V: TRBV29-1; DNA: TGCAGCGTTGAAGAAAGGGGATTCTCTGGAAACACCATATATTTT; CDR3: CSVEERGFSGNTIYF
length: 18; D: .; J: TRBJ2-3; size: few; V: TRBV24-1; DNA: TGTGCCACCAGTGGATCGGCGGGGGCACCTTCGTACACAGATACGCAGTATTTT; CDR3: CATSGSAGAPSYTDTQYF
length: 15; D: TRBD1; J: TRBJ2-3; size: .; V: TRBV5-6; DNA: TGTGCCTGCAGCTTGGAGACAGGGGTCACAGATACGCAGTATTTT; CDR3: CACSLETGVTDTQYF
length: 17; D: TRBD2; J: TRBJ2-1; size: many; V: TRBV4-1; DNA: TGCGCCAGCAGCCAGAACGACCCGGGACTAGCGGACAATGAGCAGTTCTTC; CDR3: CASSQNDPGLADNEQFF